One and the same sample provided the 16 T cell receptor beta chains below, sequenced in a study of T-cell reconstitution after alpha-beta-depleted transplantation in children. Preparation of the TCRbeta library involved a method that used unique molecular identifiers. TCRdb analysed the PCR reads with MiXCR anew, one entry per CDR3 protein. The sample carries under 60,000 distinct CDR3 sequences, less than 6% recorded once. The sequencing used PBMCs, mostly from graft donor cells, collected 60 days after TCRalphabeta/CD19-depleted stem cell transplant. The receptors come from a female patient younger than 10 who had a stem cell transplant for aplastic anemia, so the T cells may come from the graft donor.

The rearrangement joins TRBV6-2 or TRBV6-3 to TRBJ2-4, with TRBD2 identical over 8 bases. Germline V CDR1 and CDR2: MNHEY, SVGEGT. J lost 8 bases, V lost 6 bases, and 9 bases had no gene match. The length of the CDR3 is 14 residues. CDR3 in amino acids: CASSPGYGGDIQYF. The CDR3 bases are TGTGCCAGCAGCCCAGGATACGGGGGGGACATTCAGTACTTC.

This clonotype appeared many times. J is TRBJ1-1 and V is TRBV7-9; possibly TRBD1 for D (5 bases). With 1 base removed from V and 0 bases from J, the gap between germline ends came to 12 bases. The CDR3 totals 16 residues. Germline CDR1 SEHNR, CDR2 FQNEAQ (reference sequence). The CDR3 sequence is CASSLGMTEMNTEAFF. The DNA for the CDR3 is TGTGCCAGCAGCTTAGGGATGACAGAGATGAACACTGAAGCTTTCTTT.

The chain links TRBV18 to TRBJ2-3, with D possibly matching TRBD1 (5 bases). CDR3 length equals 17 residues. Germline V lookup: CDR1 KGHSH, CDR2 LQKENI. Deletions cut 6 bases from V and 0 bases from J, with 19 bases between. CDR3: CASSLNSGLASTDTQYF. DNA of the CDR3: TGTGCCAGCTCCCTAAATTCAGGGTTAGCTAGCACAGATACGCAGTATTTT. The full variable domain, rest sourced from reference TRBV18 and TRBJ2-3, is NAGVMQNPRHLVRRRGQEARLRCSPMKGHSHVYWYRQLPEEGLKFMVYLQKENIIDESGMPKERFSAEFPKEGPSILRIQQVVRGDSAAYFCASSLNSGLASTDTQYFGPGTRLTVL.

This clonotype was observed at least ten times. The chain carries TRBV9 and TRBJ2-7; 8 bases match TRBD1. This CDR3 is 15 amino acids long. Germline V gene lookup returns CDR1 SGDLS and CDR2 YYNGEE. Trimming cost V 1 base and J 0 bases; bases outside gene matches: 3. Here the CDR3 reads CASSVHQGASYEQYF. The CDR3 DNA reads as TGTGCCAGCAGCGTACATCAGGGGGCCTCCTACGAGCAGTACTTC.

This clonotype has ten or more counts. The rearrangement joins TRBV24-1 to TRBJ1-2; 8 positions agree with TRBD1. V dropped 4 bases and J dropped 8; count of bases not matched to a gene: 8. Germline values: CDR1 KGHDR, CDR2 SFDVKD. This CDR3 has 14 amino acids. The CDR3 region is CATSDPSGGRGYTF. CDR3 nucleotide sequence: TGTGCCACCAGTGACCCGTCAGGGGGCAGAGGCTACACCTTC.

This clonotype showed up many times. The chain is built from TRBV25-1 and TRBJ1-2; D is perhaps TRBD1 (5 bases). Per the germline V gene, CDR1 is MGHDK and CDR2 is SYGVNS. Trimming removed 6 bases from V and 4 bases from J, with 15 bases in between. This CDR3 has 14 residues. The CDR3, as DNA: TGTGCCAGCAGCTCGAACGGACACCTCTATGGCTACACCTTC. Protein: CASSSNGHLYGYTF.

This clonotype occurred many times. The chain couples TRBV23-1 to TRBJ1-1; 8 bases align to TRBD1. Being an ORF, TRBV23-1 has a function that is uncertain. With V trimmed by 7 bases and J by 2 bases, 15 bases remained unmatched. The CDR3 loop spans 17 amino acids. This CDR3 reads CASKYHRGTYPNTEAFF. CDR3 sequence (DNA): TGCGCCAGCAAATACCACAGGGGGACTTATCCTAACACTGAAGCTTTCTTT.

In its sample, this clonotype was seen a few times. The chain is built from TRBV2 and TRBJ1-2; no reliable D call. The ends were cut back, 4 bases at V and 4 bases at J, with 7 bases in the middle. The CDR3 has 12 amino acids. The germline gives CDR1 SNHLY, CDR2 FYNNEI. CDR3 coding DNA: TGTGCCAGCAGTGGGGCCTTCTATGGCTACACCTTC. The encoded protein is CASSGAFYGYTF.

In this sample, this clonotype turned up a few times. The rearrangement joins TRBV28 to TRBJ2-4; the D call may be TRBD1 or TRBD2 (5 bases each). CDR1 MDHEN and CDR2 SYDVKM come from the germline V gene. The CDR3 loop spans 15 amino acids. V was cut by 2 bases and J by 0 bases, with 8 bases left in between. CDR3 sequence: CASSLEGLAKNIQYF. The CDR3 bases are TGTGCCAGCAGTTTAGAGGGGCTAGCCAAAAACATTCAGTACTTC.

This clonotype was found many times. The rearrangement uses TRBV6-1 and TRBJ2-5; 10 positions match TRBD1. The CDR3 is 14 residues long. CDR1 MNHNS and CDR2 SASEGT come from the germline V gene. Trimming cost V 0 bases and J 5 bases; bases outside gene matches: 0. The CDR3 nucleotides read TGTGCCAGCAGTGAAGCGGGACAGGGGGAGACCCAGTACTTC. It translates to CASSEAGQGETQYF.

This clonotype has ten or more counts. V is TRBV7-8 and J is TRBJ2-7; 10 positions match TRBD2. The CDR3 sequence is 17 residues long. The ends lost 5 bases at V and 0 bases at J; junction bases unmatched: 10. The germline CDR1 and CDR2 sequences are SGHVS and FQNEAQ. CDR3 protein: CASSLTSGRLSSYEQYF. The CDR3 coding sequence is TGTGCCAGCAGCCTGACTAGCGGGCGCTTGAGCTCCTACGAGCAGTACTTC.

There are many counts of this clonotype. The rearrangement links TRBV10-3 to TRBJ2-7; the D gene is possibly TRBD1 (6 bases). This CDR3 comprises 15 residues. CDR1 ENHRY and CDR2 SYGVKD come from the germline V gene. With 4 bases removed from V and 0 bases from J, the gap between germline ends came to 13 bases. CDR3 loop: CAISGRTGSSYEQYF. The CDR3, as DNA: TGTGCCATCAGTGGCCGAACAGGGAGCTCCTACGAGCAGTACTTC.

This clonotype was counted at least ten times. The rearrangement joins TRBV28 to TRBJ2-7, with D unclear. V was clipped by 5 bases and J by 0 bases, with 11 bases between them. Per germline, CDR1 MDHEN and CDR2 SYDVKM. CDR3 length: 14 amino acids. The DNA of the CDR3 is TGTGCCAGCAGTCCTCATAAGCCCTCCTACGAGCAGTACTTC. Residues: CASSPHKPSYEQYF.

This clonotype has ten or more counts. The chain carries TRBV12-3 or TRBV12-4 and TRBJ2-1; 13 bases match TRBD2. The V and J ends lost 8 bases and 4 bases, in that order; junction bases with no gene match: 2. The CDR3 is made up of 14 amino acids. The CDR3 loop is CASRTSGGYNEQFF. DNA of the CDR3: TGTGCCAGCCGGACTAGCGGGGGATACAATGAGCAGTTCTTC.

This clonotype has more than one count but fewer than ten. The chain is built from TRBV18 and TRBJ2-2; the D gene could be TRBD1 or TRBD2 (6 bases each). Germline V gene data show CDR1 as KGHSH and CDR2 as LQKENI. CDR3 length: 14 amino acids. Trimming removed 8 bases at V and 3 bases at J, with 13 bases between. The CDR3 nucleotides are TGTGCCAGCCGAGGGGGGAGCGACACCGGGGAGCTGTTTTTT. Translation: CASRGGSDTGELFF. Full variable domain (missing parts from reference TRBV18 and TRBJ2-2): NAGVMQNPRHLVRRRGQEARLRCSPMKGHSHVYWYRQLPEEGLKFMVYLQKENIIDESGMPKERFSAEFPKEGPSILRIQQVVRGDSAAYFCASRGGSDTGELFFGEGSRLTVL.

This clonotype was observed many times. V usage is TRBV20-1 and J usage is TRBJ2-7; a possible D gene is TRBD2 (6 bases). This CDR3 contains 11 residues. V dropped 7 bases and J dropped 4 bases, with 11 bases sitting between them. CDR1 is DFQATT and CDR2 is SNEGSKA in the germline V gene (reference sequence). For the CDR3, the DNA is TGCAGTGGAGCGGGCCTATACGAGCAGTACTTC. It yields the protein CSGAGLYEQYF.